This T cell receptor (beta chain) is from a study of T cell responses to AZD1222 COVID-19 vaccine. The germline CDR1 and CDR2 sequences are KGHSH and LQKENI. The CDR3 sequence is 16 residues long. The J segment lost 7 bases and the V segment lost 4 bases, leaving 6 bases of the junction unmatched. Data came from immunoSEQ multiplex PCR; TCRdb stores just in-frame clones and leaves some out. The data hold 85,000 to 90,000 clones, with approximately 88% observed a single time. This chain uses TRBV18 with TRBJ1-6; TRBD1 aligns across 11 bases. This material consisted of peripheral blood, taken 28 days after the second AZD1222 dose. The clonotype was recovered from an adult who received the AZD1222 COVID-19 vaccine. CDR3 nucleotides: TGTGCCAGCTCACTTCTCGGACAGGGGGCCAATTCACCCCTCCACTTT. Translated, it gives CASSLLGQGANSPLHF.